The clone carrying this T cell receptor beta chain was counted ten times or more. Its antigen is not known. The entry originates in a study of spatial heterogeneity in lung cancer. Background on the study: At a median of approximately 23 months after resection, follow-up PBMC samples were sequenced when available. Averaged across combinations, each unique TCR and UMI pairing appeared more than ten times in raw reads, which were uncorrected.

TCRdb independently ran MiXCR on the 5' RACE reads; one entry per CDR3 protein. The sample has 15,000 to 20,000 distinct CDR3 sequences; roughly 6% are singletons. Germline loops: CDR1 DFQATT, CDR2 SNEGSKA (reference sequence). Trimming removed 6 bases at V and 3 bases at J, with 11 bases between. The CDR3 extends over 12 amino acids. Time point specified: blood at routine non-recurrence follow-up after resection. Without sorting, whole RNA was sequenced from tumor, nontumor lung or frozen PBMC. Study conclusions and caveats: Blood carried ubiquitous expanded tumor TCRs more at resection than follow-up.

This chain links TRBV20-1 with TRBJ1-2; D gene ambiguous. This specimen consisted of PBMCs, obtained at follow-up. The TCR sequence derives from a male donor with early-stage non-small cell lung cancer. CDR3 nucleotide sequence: TGCAGTGCCCCGGCGGGAGACTATGGCTACACCTTC. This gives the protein CSAPAGDYGYTF.